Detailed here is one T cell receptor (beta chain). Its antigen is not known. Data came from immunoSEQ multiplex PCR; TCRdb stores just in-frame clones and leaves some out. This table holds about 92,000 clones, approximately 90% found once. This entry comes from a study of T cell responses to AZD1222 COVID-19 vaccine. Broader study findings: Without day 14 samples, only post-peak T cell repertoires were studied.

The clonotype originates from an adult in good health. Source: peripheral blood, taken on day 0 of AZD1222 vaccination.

This chain's CDR3 is CASSKVGRVSTDTQYF. CDR3 bases: TGTGCCAGCAGCAAAGTAGGCCGGGTATCCACAGATACGCAGTATTTT. The gene calls are TRBV21-1 and TRBJ2-3; no DNA check was done on the table's D call, TRBD2. TRBV21-1 has pseudogene status. There are 16 residues in the CDR3.